This T cell receptor (beta chain) emerged from a study of CD8 T cells in Susac syndrome. Regarding the study as a whole: The study's TCR sequencing and HLA analysis drew on a certain number of individuals. That number was acknowledged as relatively small.

The T cells that were sequenced for TCR beta were CD8+ and CD4+ cells from blood. Healthy donors, matched for age and sex, constituted the control group. Concerning this clonotype: Its cognate antigen is unknown.

Random hexamers were used to reverse transcribe the RNA input (roughly 0.5 to 1 ug). An immunoSEQ multiplex PCR generated amplified TCR beta CDR3 products spanning 54 Vbeta and 13 Jbeta. One entry per CDR3 protein results from TCRdb running MiXCR on the immunoSEQ multiplex PCR reads. The sample shows over 80,000 distinct CDR3 sequences, 90% to 95% of them seen only once. The CDR3 contains 15 residues. From germline, CDR1 is SNHLY and CDR2 FYNNEI. The V gene lost 4 bases and the J gene lost 0 bases, with 13 bases spanning the gap. Sequencing was performed on CD8+ T cells from PBMCs. This receptor was obtained from a human donor in good health. The rearrangement joins TRBV2 to TRBJ2-7; no clear D. CDR3 region: CASSGPAELSYEQYF. CDR3 bases: TGTGCCAGCAGTGGGCCCGCCGAGCTCTCCTACGAGCAGTACTTC.